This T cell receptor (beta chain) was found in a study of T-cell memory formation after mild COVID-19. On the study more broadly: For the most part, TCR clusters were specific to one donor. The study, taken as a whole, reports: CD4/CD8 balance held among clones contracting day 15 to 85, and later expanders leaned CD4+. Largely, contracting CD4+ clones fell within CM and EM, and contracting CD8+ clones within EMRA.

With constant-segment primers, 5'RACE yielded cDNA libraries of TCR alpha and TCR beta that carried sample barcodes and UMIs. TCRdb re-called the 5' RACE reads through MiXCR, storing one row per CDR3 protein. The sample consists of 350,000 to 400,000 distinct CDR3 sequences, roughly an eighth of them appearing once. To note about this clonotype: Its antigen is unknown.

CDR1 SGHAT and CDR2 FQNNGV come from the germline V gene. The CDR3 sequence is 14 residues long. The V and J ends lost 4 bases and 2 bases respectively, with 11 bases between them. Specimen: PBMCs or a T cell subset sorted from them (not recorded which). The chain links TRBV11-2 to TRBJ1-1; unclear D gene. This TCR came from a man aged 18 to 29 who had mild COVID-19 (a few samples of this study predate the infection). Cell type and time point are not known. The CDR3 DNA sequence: TGTGCCAGCAGCTCCCGGCTCGGCAACACTGAAGCTTTCTTT. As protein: CASSSRLGNTEAFF.